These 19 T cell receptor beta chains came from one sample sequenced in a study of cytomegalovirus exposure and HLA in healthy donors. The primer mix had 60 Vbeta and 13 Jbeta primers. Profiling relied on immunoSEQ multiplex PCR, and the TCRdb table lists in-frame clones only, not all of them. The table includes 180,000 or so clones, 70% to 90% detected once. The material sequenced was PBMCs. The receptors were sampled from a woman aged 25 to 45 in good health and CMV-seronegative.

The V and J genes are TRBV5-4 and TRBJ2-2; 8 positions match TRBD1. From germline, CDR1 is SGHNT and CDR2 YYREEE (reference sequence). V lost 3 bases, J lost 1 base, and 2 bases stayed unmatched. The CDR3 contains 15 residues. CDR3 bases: TGTGCCAGCAGCTACGGGACAGGGAACACCGGGGAGCTGTTTTTT. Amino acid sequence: CASSYGTGNTGELFF. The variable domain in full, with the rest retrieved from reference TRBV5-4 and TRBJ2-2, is ETGVTQSPTHLIKTRGQQVTLRCSSQSGHNTVSWYQQALGQGPQFIFQYYREEENGRGNFPPRFSGLQFPNYSSELNVNALELDDSALYLCASSYGTGNTGELFFGEGSRLTVL.

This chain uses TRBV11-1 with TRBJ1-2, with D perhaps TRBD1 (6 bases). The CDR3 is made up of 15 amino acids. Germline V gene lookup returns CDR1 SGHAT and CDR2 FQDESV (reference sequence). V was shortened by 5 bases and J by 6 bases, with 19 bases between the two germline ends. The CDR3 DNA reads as TGTGCCAGCAGCCCCTCTGGGACAAGAGGACATGGCTACACCTTC. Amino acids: CASSPSGTRGHGYTF.

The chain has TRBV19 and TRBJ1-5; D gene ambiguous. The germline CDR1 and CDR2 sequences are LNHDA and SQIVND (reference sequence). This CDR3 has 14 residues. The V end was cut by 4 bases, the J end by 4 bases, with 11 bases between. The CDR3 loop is CASSTVPGNQPQHF. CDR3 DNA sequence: TGTGCCAGTAGTACCGTTCCGGGGAATCAGCCCCAGCATTTT.

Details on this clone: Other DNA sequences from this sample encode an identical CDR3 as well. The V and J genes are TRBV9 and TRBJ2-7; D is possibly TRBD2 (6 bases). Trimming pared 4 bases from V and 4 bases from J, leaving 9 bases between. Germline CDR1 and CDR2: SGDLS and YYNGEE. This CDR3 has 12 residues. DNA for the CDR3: TGTGCCAGCAGCCCTGGGGGGTACGAGCAGTACTTC. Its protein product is CASSPGGYEQYF.

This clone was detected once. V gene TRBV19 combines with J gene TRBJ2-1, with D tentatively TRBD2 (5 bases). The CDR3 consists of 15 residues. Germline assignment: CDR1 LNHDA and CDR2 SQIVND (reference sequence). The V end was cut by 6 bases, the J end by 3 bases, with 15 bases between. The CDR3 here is CASRHEARGYNEQFF. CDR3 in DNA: TGTGCCAGTAGACATGAGGCCCGGGGCTACAATGAGCAGTTCTTC. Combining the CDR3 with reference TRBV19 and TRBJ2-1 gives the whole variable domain DGGITQSPKYLFRKEGQNVTLSCEQNLNHDAMYWYRQDPGQGLRLIYYSQIVNDFQKGDIAEGYSVSREKKESFPLTVTSAQKNPTAFYLCASRHEARGYNEQFFGPGTRLTVL.

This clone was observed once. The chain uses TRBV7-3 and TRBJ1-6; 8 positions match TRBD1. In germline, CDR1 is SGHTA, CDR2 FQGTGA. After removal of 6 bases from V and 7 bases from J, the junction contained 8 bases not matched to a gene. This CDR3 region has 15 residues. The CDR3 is CASRTRDRRNSPLHF. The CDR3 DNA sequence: TGTGCCAGCAGAACCCGGGACAGGAGAAATTCACCCCTCCACTTT.

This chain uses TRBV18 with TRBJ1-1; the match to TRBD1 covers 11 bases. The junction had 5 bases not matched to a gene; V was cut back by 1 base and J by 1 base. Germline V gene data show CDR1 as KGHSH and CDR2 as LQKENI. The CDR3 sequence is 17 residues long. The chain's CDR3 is CASSPLLGQGANTEAFF. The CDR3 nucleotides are TGTGCCAGCTCACCACTACTCGGACAGGGGGCGAACACTGAAGCTTTCTTT.

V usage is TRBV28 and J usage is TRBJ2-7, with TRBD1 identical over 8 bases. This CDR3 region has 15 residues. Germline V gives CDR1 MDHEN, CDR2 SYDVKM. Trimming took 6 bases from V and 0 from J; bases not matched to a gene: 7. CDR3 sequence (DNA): TGTGCCAGCAGCCCAGGGGACAGGAGCTCCTACGAGCAGTACTTC. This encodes CASSPGDRSSYEQYF.

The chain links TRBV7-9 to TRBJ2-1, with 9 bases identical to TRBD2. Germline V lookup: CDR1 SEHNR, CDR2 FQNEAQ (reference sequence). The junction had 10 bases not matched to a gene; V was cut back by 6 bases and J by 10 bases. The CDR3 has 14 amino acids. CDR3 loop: CASRTGGGAVEQFF. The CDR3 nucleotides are TGTGCCAGCAGGACGGGCGGGGGGGCCGTGGAGCAGTTCTTC. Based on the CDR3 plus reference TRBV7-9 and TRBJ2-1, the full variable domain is DTGVSQNPRHKITKRGQNVTFRCDPISEHNRLYWYRQTLGQGPEFLTYFQNEAQLEKSRLLSDRFSAERPKGSFSTLEIQRTEQGDSAMYLCASRTGGGAVEQFFGPGTRLTVL.

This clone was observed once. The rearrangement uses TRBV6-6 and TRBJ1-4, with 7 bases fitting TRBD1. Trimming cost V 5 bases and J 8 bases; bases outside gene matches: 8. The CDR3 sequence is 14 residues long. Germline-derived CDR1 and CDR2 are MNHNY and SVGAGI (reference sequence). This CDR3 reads CASSRGHRGEKLFF. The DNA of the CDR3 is TGTGCCAGCAGTAGGGGGCACAGGGGCGAAAAACTGTTTTTT.

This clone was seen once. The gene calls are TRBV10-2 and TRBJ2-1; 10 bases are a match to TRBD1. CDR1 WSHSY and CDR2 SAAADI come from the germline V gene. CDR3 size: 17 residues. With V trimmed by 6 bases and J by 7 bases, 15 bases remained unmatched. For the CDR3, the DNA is TGCGCCAGCAGCCCCCCCCGGGGGACAGGGGTCTATAATGAGCAGTTCTTC. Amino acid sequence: CASSPPRGTGVYNEQFF.

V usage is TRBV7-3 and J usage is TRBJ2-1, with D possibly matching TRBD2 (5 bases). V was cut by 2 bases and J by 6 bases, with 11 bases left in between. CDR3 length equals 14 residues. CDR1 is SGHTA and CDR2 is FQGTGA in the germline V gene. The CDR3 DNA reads TGTGCCAGCAGCTTAGATCCTAGCTTCAATGAGCAGTTCTTC. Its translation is CASSLDPSFNEQFF.

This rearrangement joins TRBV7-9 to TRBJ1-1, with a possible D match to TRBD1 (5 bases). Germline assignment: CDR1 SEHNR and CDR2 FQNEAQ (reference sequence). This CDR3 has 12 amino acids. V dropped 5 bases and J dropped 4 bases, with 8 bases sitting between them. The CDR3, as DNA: TGTGCCAGCAGCGCAGACAGCACTGAAGCTTTCTTT. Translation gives CASSADSTEAFF. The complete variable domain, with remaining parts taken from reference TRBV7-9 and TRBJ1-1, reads DTGVSQNPRHKITKRGQNVTFRCDPISEHNRLYWYRQTLGQGPEFLTYFQNEAQLEKSRLLSDRFSAERPKGSFSTLEIQRTEQGDSAMYLCASSADSTEAFFGQGTRLTVV.

The CDR3 spells CASSSRTGTAYNEQFF. CDR3 in DNA: TGTGCCAGCAGCTCGCGGACTGGAACCGCCTACAATGAGCAGTTCTTC. V gene TRBV7-6 combines with J gene TRBJ2-1; the D gene is possibly TRBD2 (5 bases). V lost 4 bases to trimming and J lost 2 bases, with 15 bases between them. There are 16 residues in the CDR3. Germline V CDR1 and CDR2: SGHVS, FNYEAQ.

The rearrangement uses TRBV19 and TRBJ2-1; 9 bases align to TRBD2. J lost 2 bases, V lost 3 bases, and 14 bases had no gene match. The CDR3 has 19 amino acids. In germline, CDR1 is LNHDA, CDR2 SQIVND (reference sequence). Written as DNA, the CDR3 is TGTGCCAGTAGTATCGACCCCAGCCTAGCGGGAAAACCCTACAATGAGCAGTTCTTC. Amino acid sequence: CASSIDPSLAGKPYNEQFF.

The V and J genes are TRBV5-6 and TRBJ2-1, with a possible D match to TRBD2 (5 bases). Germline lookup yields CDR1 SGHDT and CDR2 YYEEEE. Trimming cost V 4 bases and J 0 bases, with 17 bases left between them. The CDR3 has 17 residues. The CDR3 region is CASSPALSVSSYNEQFF. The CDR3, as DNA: TGTGCCAGCAGCCCGGCTCTTAGCGTTAGCTCCTACAATGAGCAGTTCTTC.

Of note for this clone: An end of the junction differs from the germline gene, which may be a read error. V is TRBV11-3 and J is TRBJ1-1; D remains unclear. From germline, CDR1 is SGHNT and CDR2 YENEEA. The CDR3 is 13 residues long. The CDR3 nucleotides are TGTGCCAGCAGCTTGTACAGTAACAGTGAAGCTTTCTTT. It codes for CASSLYSNSEAFF.

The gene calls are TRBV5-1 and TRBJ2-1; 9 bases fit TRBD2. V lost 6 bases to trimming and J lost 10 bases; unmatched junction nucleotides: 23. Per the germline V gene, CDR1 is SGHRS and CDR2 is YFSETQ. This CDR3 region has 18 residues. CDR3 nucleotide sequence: TGCGCCAGCACCTTACCCTATGATAGCGGGAGAGGTAGCAGCGAGCAGTTCTTC. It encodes CASTLPYDSGRGSSEQFF.

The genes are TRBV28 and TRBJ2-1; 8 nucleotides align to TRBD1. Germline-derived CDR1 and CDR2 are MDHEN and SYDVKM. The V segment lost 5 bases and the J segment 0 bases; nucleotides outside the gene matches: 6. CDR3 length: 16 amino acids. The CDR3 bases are TGTGCCAGCAGTGAATCCGGGACAGGCTCCTACAATGAGCAGTTCTTC. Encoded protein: CASSESGTGSYNEQFF.